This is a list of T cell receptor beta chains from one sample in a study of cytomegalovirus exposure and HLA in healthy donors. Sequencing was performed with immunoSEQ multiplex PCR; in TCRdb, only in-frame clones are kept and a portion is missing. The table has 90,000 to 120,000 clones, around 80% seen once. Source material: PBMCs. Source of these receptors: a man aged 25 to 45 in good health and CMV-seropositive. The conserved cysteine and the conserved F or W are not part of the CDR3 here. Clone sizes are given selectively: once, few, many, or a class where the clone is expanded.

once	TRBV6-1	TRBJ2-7	ASLTGMYEQY
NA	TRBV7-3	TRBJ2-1	ASSLNPPGGLDNEQF
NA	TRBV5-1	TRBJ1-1	ASSPAGGNTEAF
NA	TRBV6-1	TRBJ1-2	ASRTGGDYGYT
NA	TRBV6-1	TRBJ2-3	ASPKRQGSWRQY
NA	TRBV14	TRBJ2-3	ASSAYGESTDTQY
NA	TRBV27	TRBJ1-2	ASRGQGLDYGYT
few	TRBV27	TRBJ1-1	ASGRGTVNTEAF
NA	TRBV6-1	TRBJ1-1	ASSPGQGAWTEAF
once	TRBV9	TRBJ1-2	ASSVGQGGQLGYT
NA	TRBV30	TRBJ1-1	AWRPGGQGQSF
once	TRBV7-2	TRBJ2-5	ASSLATGGWETQY